The 20 T cell receptor beta chains listed next were all sequenced from one sample in a study of identical twins. Each CDR3 protein is one row after TCRdb ran MiXCR on the 5' RACE reads. The sample consists of approximately 1.8 million distinct CDR3 sequences, about 32% of them appearing once. The source material was cord blood. The origin of the receptors is a newborn girl in good health.

This clonotype has more than one count but fewer than ten. The CDR3 is CASSQGTAYQETQYF. The CDR3 nucleotides are TGTGCCAGCTCACAGGGGACAGCGTACCAAGAGACCCAGTACTTC. J is TRBJ2-5 and V is TRBV18; the match to TRBD1 covers 7 bases. V was pared by 4 bases and J by 0 bases, with 5 bases of the junction left unmatched. The CDR3 runs to 15 residues. Germline CDR1 reads KGHSH; CDR2 reads LQKENI.

This sequence joins TRBV20-1 and TRBJ2-7; D remains unclear. V lost 6 bases and J 2 bases, leaving 11 bases between the germline ends. Germline lookup yields CDR1 DFQATT and CDR2 SNEGSKA (reference sequence). This CDR3 is 12 amino acids long. The CDR3 DNA follows: TGCAGTGCCCATGGACGGACCTACGAGCAGTACTTC. Amino acids: CSAHGRTYEQYF.

This sequence joins TRBV20-1 and TRBJ1-1; no reliable D call. Trimming left V 3 bases short and J 1 base short, with 6 bases between. The CDR3 contains 12 residues. Germline CDR1 DFQATT, CDR2 SNEGSKA (reference sequence). CDR3 loop: CSASRSNTEAFF. CDR3 DNA: TGCAGTGCTAGCAGGTCGAACACTGAAGCTTTCTTT.

This clonotype was detected once. J is TRBJ2-5 and V is TRBV9; D may correspond to TRBD1 or TRBD2 (6 bases each). There are 16 residues in the CDR3. From germline, CDR1 is SGDLS and CDR2 YYNGEE. With 4 bases removed from V and 11 bases from J, the gap between germline ends came to 27 bases. The CDR3 here is CASSPHPRGADNEQYF. The CDR3 DNA is TGTGCCAGCAGCCCCCATCCTAGGGGGGCAGACAATGAGCAGTACTTC.

V usage is TRBV6-1 and J usage is TRBJ1-6, with D perhaps matching TRBD1 (6 bases). Germline V CDR1 and CDR2: MNHNS, SASEGT. This CDR3 comprises 13 residues. Here the CDR3 DNA reads TGTGCTTCGGGGGCGGCCTATAATTCACCCCTCCACTTT. Translating it yields CASGAAYNSPLHF.

This clonotype was seen more than once but under ten times. The V gene is TRBV6-5, the J gene TRBJ2-1; 10 bases are a match to TRBD2. This CDR3 spans 17 amino acids. Germline CDR1 is MNHEY and CDR2 is SVGAGI. V trimming: 4 bases; J trimming: 3 bases; junction bases outside the gene matches: 9. For the CDR3, the DNA is TGTGCCAGCAGTTCTTTAGCGGGAGGCCCAGACTACAATGAGCAGTTCTTC. The encoded protein is CASSSLAGGPDYNEQFF.

This clonotype was seen only a few times. This chain uses TRBV7-2 with TRBJ1-4, with TRBD1 identical over 10 bases. Germline CDR1 reads SGHTA; CDR2 reads FQGNSA. The V segment lost 1 base and the J segment 7 bases; nucleotides outside the gene matches: 3. This CDR3 contains 15 residues. The CDR3 bases are TGTGCCAGCAGCTTAGTTGGACAGGGGGGTGAAAAACTGTTTTTT. Translated, it gives CASSLVGQGGEKLFF.

This clonotype was seen a few times. The chain joins TRBV28 to TRBJ2-5; 9 nucleotides line up with TRBD1. Near its end, the DNA agrees better with TRBJ2-7, so the J call may be wrong. This CDR3 is 13 amino acids long. Germline CDR1 is MDHEN and CDR2 is SYDVKM. CDR3 region: CASARTGVGEQYF. CDR3 nucleotides: TGTGCCAGCGCCAGGACAGGGGTTGGCGAGCAGTACTTC.

This chain joins TRBV20-1 and TRBJ2-5; D is uncertain. Germline values: CDR1 DFQATT, CDR2 SNEGSKA (reference sequence). This CDR3 comprises 15 residues. V was shortened by 0 bases and J by 1 base, with 12 bases between the two germline ends. The CDR3 sequence is CSARELRHSQETQYF. The CDR3 coding sequence is TGCAGTGCTAGAGAGTTAAGACACTCCCAAGAGACCCAGTACTTC.

This clonotype was detected a few times. V usage is TRBV7-9 and J usage is TRBJ2-3; D unclear. Germline loops: CDR1 SEHNR, CDR2 FQNEAQ (reference sequence). The CDR3 spans 14 residues. V lost 5 bases to trimming and J lost 4 bases, with 13 bases between them. CDR3: CASSPDNPPDTQYF. The CDR3 nucleotides are TGTGCCAGCAGCCCCGACAATCCGCCAGATACGCAGTATTTT.

This clonotype turned up a few times. V and J are TRBV5-1 and TRBJ2-3; a weak D match, TRBD2 (6 bases). The CDR3 is 14 amino acids. Trimming removed 2 bases from V and 4 bases from J, with 11 bases in between. Per the germline V gene, CDR1 is SGHRS and CDR2 is YFSETQ. The CDR3 DNA sequence: TGCGCCAGCAGCTTCCGAGCGGGTGCAGATACGCAGTATTTT. It codes for CASSFRAGADTQYF.

This chain links TRBV27 with TRBJ2-1, with 10 bases that match TRBD2. The CDR3 runs 16 residues. The J segment lost 6 bases and the V segment lost 5 bases, leaving 10 bases of the junction unmatched. From germline, CDR1 is MNHEY and CDR2 SMNVEV (reference sequence). The CDR3 sequence is CASSRRGTSASNEQFF. Here the CDR3 DNA reads TGTGCCAGCAGTCGCCGGGGGACTAGCGCTAGCAATGAGCAGTTCTTC.

In this sample, this clonotype turned up a few times. The CDR3 protein is CASSLVGQGAKQYF. The CDR3 DNA is TGTGCCAGCAGTTTAGTGGGACAGGGGGCGAAGCAGTACTTC. The chain is built from TRBV28 and TRBJ2-5, with 12 bases aligning to TRBD1. CDR3 size: 14 residues. With 2 bases clipped from V and 11 bases from J, the junction kept 6 bases outside the gene matches. Germline lookup yields CDR1 MDHEN and CDR2 SYDVKM.

J is TRBJ2-7 and V is TRBV5-1; 14 bases are a match to TRBD2. In germline, CDR1 is SGHRS, CDR2 YFSETQ. V was pared by 0 bases and J by 5 bases, with 4 bases of the junction left unmatched. This CDR3 region has 16 residues. The chain's CDR3 is CASSLGLTSGRDEQYF. The CDR3 nucleotides are TGCGCCAGCAGCTTGGGCCTGACTAGCGGGAGGGACGAGCAGTACTTC. The variable domain in full, with the rest retrieved from reference TRBV5-1 and TRBJ2-7, is KAGVTQTPRYLIKTRGQQVTLSCSPISGHRSVSWYQQTPGQGLQFLFEYFSETQRNKGNFPGRFSGRQFSNSRSEMNVSTLELGDSALYLCASSLGLTSGRDEQYFGPGTRLTVT.

The chain couples TRBV5-1 to TRBJ1-2; 7 bases are a match to TRBD1. CDR1 is SGHRS and CDR2 is YFSETQ in the germline V gene. V shed 3 bases, J shed 4 bases, and the junction held 6 bases outside the gene matches. CDR3 size: 14 residues. The CDR3 region has the DNA TGCGCCAGCAGCTCCAGGGGGTTAATCTATGGCTACACCTTC. It specifies CASSSRGLIYGYTF. The full variable domain, with the rest looked up from reference TRBV5-1 and TRBJ1-2, is KAGVTQTPRYLIKTRGQQVTLSCSPISGHRSVSWYQQTPGQGLQFLFEYFSETQRNKGNFPGRFSGRQFSNSRSEMNVSTLELGDSALYLCASSSRGLIYGYTFGSGTRLTVV.

This clonotype was counted only a few times. The V and J genes are TRBV5-6 and TRBJ2-1; D not certain. Germline lookup yields CDR1 SGHDT and CDR2 YYEEEE. The CDR3 extends over 14 amino acids. V dropped 7 bases and J dropped 4 bases, with 15 bases sitting between them. The CDR3 loop reads CASQVRVGYNEQFF. The CDR3 DNA reads TGTGCCAGCCAGGTTAGGGTCGGTTACAATGAGCAGTTCTTC.

This rearrangement joins TRBV4-1 to TRBJ2-1; 7 nucleotides agree with TRBD2. Germline V gene lookup returns CDR1 MGHRA and CDR2 YSYEKL. The V segment lost 2 bases and the J segment 9 bases; nucleotides outside the gene matches: 7. The length of the CDR3 is 14 residues. In DNA form, the CDR3 reads TGCGCCAGCAGCCAACCGAGCGGGAAGGGTGAGCAGTTCTTC. Translated: CASSQPSGKGEQFF.

In its sample, this clonotype was seen many times. The chain is built from TRBV2 and TRBJ2-3; a weak D match, TRBD2 (5 bases). CDR1 is SNHLY, CDR2 FYNNEI, per germline. Trimming took off 4 bases at V and 6 bases at J, with 11 bases between the two ends. CDR3 length equals 13 residues. The CDR3 coding sequence is TGTGCCAGCAGTGTTCCACTAGAGGATACGCAGTATTTT. Translation: CASSVPLEDTQYF.

DNA for the CDR3: TGTGCCAGCAGTTACTCGGCGGGAGGGCCTCCTCGCAATGAGCAGTACTTC. This encodes CASSYSAGGPPRNEQYF. The chain is built from TRBV6-2 or TRBV6-3 and TRBJ2-7; 9 positions match TRBD2. The V gene end was trimmed by 0 bases and the J gene end by 7 bases; junction bases not matched to a gene: 13. CDR1 and CDR2 (germline): MNHEY, SVGEGT. The CDR3 spans 17 residues.

Only a few counts were recorded for this clonotype. The J gene is TRBJ2-4, the V gene TRBV12-3 or TRBV12-4; D unclear. The assigned J gene may be wrong: the sequence end matches TRBJ2-5 better. The CDR3 spans 14 residues. In DNA form, the CDR3 reads TGTGCCAGCAGTTTTGTAATGACCCCAGAGACCCAGTACTTC. It yields the protein CASSFVMTPETQYF.